This T cell receptor (beta chain) is drawn from a study of PD-1 blockade in classical Hodgkin lymphoma. Note on this clone: The antigen is undetermined.

The study's findings and limits: Nivolumab initiated under 1 year post-ASCT led to patient exclusion.

Time point reported: cycle 4 day 1 (C4D1), after more than five weeks of nivolumab. In every patient, relapse followed autologous stem cell transplantation, while exposure to brentuximab vedotin differed. TCRdb keeps only in-frame clones here, not all; method: immunoSEQ multiplex PCR. This table holds roughly 3,900 clones, around 72% found once. This sequence was found in a human donor with classical Hodgkin lymphoma. The specimen was peripheral blood mononuclear cells (PBMCs), collected before the fourth cycle of nivolumab.

The CDR3 DNA sequence: TGTGCCAGCAGCGTAGGCCACGAGCAGTACTTC. Translation: CASSVGHEQYF. V and J are TRBV9 and TRBJ2-7; D uncertain. CDR1 is SGDLS and CDR2 is YYNGEE in the germline V gene. The CDR3 runs 11 residues. V dropped 0 bases and J dropped 5 bases, with 3 bases sitting between them.